The entry below gives a single TCR beta chain sequence along with its context. The antigen is unknown. One junction end disagrees with the germline gene, perhaps due to a read error. The donors comprised healthy bone marrow donors. The PCR used 60 Vbeta and 13 Jbeta primers. Libraries were prepared by immunoSEQ multiplex PCR; TCRdb keeps only in-frame clonotypes and omits some of them. This sample carries under 200,000 clones, 77% of them seen once, and the ten largest clones take roughly 2.8%. This specimen comes from a study of cytomegalovirus exposure and HLA in healthy donors. The study, taken as a whole, reports: Fewer N-insertions (relative to the roughly 610-donor mean) were reportedly seen in an Asian-associated ancestry cluster in a later analysis.

This CDR3 region has 15 residues. CDR1 and CDR2 from the germline V gene are MNHEY and SVGAGI. This TCR derives from a woman between 40 and 50 years old in good health and CMV-seropositive. The sequenced sample consisted of PBMCs. This rearrangement joins TRBV6-5 to TRBJ1-5; 12 positions agree with TRBD1. Written as DNA, the CDR3 is TGTGCCAGCAGTCCGGGACAGGGGGCCCATCAGTCCCAGCATTTT. This sequence encodes CASSPGQGAHQSQHF.